This TCR beta chain was retrieved from a study of tumor-infiltrating lymphocytes in localized non-small cell lung cancer. The CDR3 runs to 18 residues. V was cut by 0 bases and J by 0 bases, with 14 bases left in between. The V gene's germline CDR1 is LGHNA and CDR2 YNFKEQ. Here immunoSEQ multiplex PCR was the method, and the copy in TCRdb shows in-frame clones only, minus some. The sample holds over 10,000 clones, 66% seen once. The source material was lung tumor tissue. The TCR originated in a human donor with non-small cell lung cancer. This sequence joins TRBV4-2 and TRBJ2-2, with a possible D match to TRBD2 (7 bases). This CDR3 is CASSQEGGPLSNTGELFF. The CDR3 DNA reads as TGTGCCAGCAGCCAAGAGGGGGGGCCGCTGTCGAACACCGGGGAGCTGTTTTTT.